This TCR beta chain was identified during a study of cytomegalovirus exposure and HLA in healthy donors. Overall study results and limits: Some TCR beta chains (over 150 of them) were listed as cytomegalovirus-associated.

Trimming removed 0 bases from V and 6 bases from J; junction bases left unmatched: 2. The CDR3 consists of 14 residues. The V gene's germline CDR1 is SGHDT and CDR2 YYEEEE. Regarding this clone: Antigen specificity is unknown.

Separation from the approximately 690-subject first cohort characterized the roughly 130-subject validation cohort, to which the donors belonged. Clones were read by immunoSEQ multiplex PCR, and TCRdb kept only the in-frame ones, dropping some. The sample comprises roughly 250,000 clones, approximately 83% of which are singletons, and over 0.95% rests with the top ten. The origin of this receptor is a woman under 40 in good health and CMV-seropositive. The sample was PBMCs. The chain joins TRBV5-6 to TRBJ1-4, with TRBD1 matching 7 bases. The CDR3 sequence is CASSLAGGYEKLFF. CDR3 DNA sequence: TGTGCCAGCAGCTTGGCAGGGGGATATGAAAAACTGTTTTTT.